These 24 T cell receptor beta chains originate from one sample sequenced in a study of blood T cell repertoires in COVID-19. Method: immunoSEQ multiplex PCR; TCRdb's copy keeps in-frame clones and lacks some. The sample holds approximately 50,000 clones, 90% seen once. The material sequenced was peripheral blood. The receptors here all came from a human donor in a cohort sampled during active COVID-19.

V usage is TRBV5-1 and J usage is TRBJ2-5, with TRBD1 matching 12 bases. The CDR3 totals 17 residues. Germline V gives CDR1 SGHRS, CDR2 YFSETQ. V gave up 0 bases and J gave up 5 bases; unmatched junction bases: 8. Written as DNA, the CDR3 is TGCGCCAGCAGCTTGGCCGGGACAGGGGGCGCGGGGGAGACCCAGTACTTC. The encoded protein is CASSLAGTGGAGETQYF.

This rearrangement joins TRBV3-1 (or the pseudogene TRBV3-2) to TRBJ1-4; D is ambiguous. The germline V and J ends were trimmed by 2 bases and 2 bases, with 6 bases remaining between them. The V gene's germline CDR1 is LGHDT and CDR2 YNNKEL (reference sequence). The CDR3 sequence is 14 residues long. The CDR3 loop reads CASSQRSTNEKLFF. The CDR3, as DNA: TGTGCCAGCAGCCAACGGTCGACTAATGAAAAACTGTTTTTT.

This clone was observed a few times. This chain connects TRBV4-1 to TRBJ2-5, with 11 bases matching TRBD2. With 1 base clipped from V and 0 bases from J, the junction kept 1 base outside the gene matches. Germline CDR1 is MGHRA and CDR2 is YSYEKL. This CDR3 has 16 amino acids. CDR3 sequence reads: CASSQVLAGDQETQYF. The CDR3 DNA is TGCGCCAGCAGCCAAGTACTAGCGGGGGACCAAGAGACCCAGTACTTC.

V usage is TRBV7-2 and J usage is TRBJ1-5, with a weak D call TRBD1 (5 bases). Germline V gene lookup returns CDR1 SGHTA and CDR2 FQGNSA. V was clipped by 5 bases and J by 3 bases, with 8 bases between them. The CDR3 extends over 13 amino acids. The CDR3 DNA follows: TGTGCCAGCAGCGCGGACAACAATCAGCCCCAGCATTTT. Protein: CASSADNNQPQHF.

The table lists this clone with a few counts. The chain carries TRBV5-1 and TRBJ1-6, with TRBD1 as a possible D gene (6 bases). V gave up 8 bases and J gave up 0 bases, with 12 bases separating them. The CDR3 extends over 15 amino acids. Germline V gene lookup returns CDR1 SGHRS and CDR2 YFSETQ. CDR3 coding DNA: TGCGCCAGTACGGACAGCAGCTCCTATAATTCACCCCTCCACTTT. The encoded protein is CASTDSSSYNSPLHF.

The V call is TRBV29-1, the J call TRBJ2-1; D is unclear. The length of the CDR3 is 11 residues. The ends were cut back, 4 bases at V and 8 bases at J, with 9 bases in the middle. Germline loops: CDR1 SQVTM, CDR2 ANQGSEA. The DNA of the CDR3 is TGCAGCGTTGGTTCGCGGTATGAGCAGTTCTTC. It yields the protein CSVGSRYEQFF.

The CDR3 sequence: CASSYSSNGANYGYTF. CDR3 bases: TGTGCCAGCAGTTACTCGTCTAACGGAGCTAACTATGGCTACACCTTC. The J gene is TRBJ1-2, the V gene TRBV6-5, with unresolved D. Germline CDR1 MNHEY, CDR2 SVGAGI. The length of the CDR3 is 16 residues. Trimming cost V 0 bases and J 0 bases, with 11 bases left between them.

Only a few counts were recorded for this clone. The rearrangement links TRBV7-2 to TRBJ2-3; D unresolved. V shed 2 bases and J shed 6 bases, with 6 bases lying between them. Per germline, CDR1 SGHTA and CDR2 FQGNSA. The length of the CDR3 is 12 residues. This CDR3 is CASSLSRDTQYF. For the CDR3, the DNA is TGTGCCAGCAGCTTATCGAGGGATACGCAGTATTTT. Looking up the rest from reference TRBV7-2 and TRBJ2-3 gives the full variable domain: GAGVSQSPSNKVTEKGKDVELRCDPISGHTALYWYRQSLGQGLEFLIYFQGNSAPDKSGLPSDRFSAERTGGSVSTLTIQRTQQEDSAVYLCASSLSRDTQYFGPGTRLTVL.

The V and J genes are TRBV6-2 or TRBV6-3 and TRBJ2-1, with D possibly matching TRBD1 (5 bases). Per the germline V gene, CDR1 is MNHEY and CDR2 is SVGEGT. CDR3 length equals 15 residues. Trimming stripped 6 bases from V and 2 bases from J, with 14 bases between. The CDR3 region is CASSRREWTYNEQFF. CDR3 DNA: TGTGCCAGCAGCCGCAGGGAATGGACCTACAATGAGCAGTTCTTC.

The table lists this clone with a count of one. The gene calls are TRBV9 and TRBJ2-1; D might be TRBD2 (5 bases). The V gene's germline CDR1 is SGDLS and CDR2 YYNGEE. The CDR3 spans 15 residues. Trimming took off 1 base at V and 5 bases at J, with 13 bases between the two ends. The CDR3 spells CASSVQGRGNNEQFF. CDR3 in DNA: TGTGCCAGCAGCGTACAAGGGCGAGGGAACAATGAGCAGTTCTTC.

The V gene is TRBV28, the J gene TRBJ2-1; TRBD1 aligns across 8 bases. Germline V gives CDR1 MDHEN, CDR2 SYDVKM. This CDR3 comprises 13 residues. Unmatched junction bases numbered 4, after V lost 7 bases and J lost 5 bases. This CDR3 reads CASIGTGNNEQFF. The CDR3 DNA reads as TGTGCCAGCATTGGGACAGGCAACAATGAGCAGTTCTTC. The variable domain in full, with the rest retrieved from reference TRBV28 and TRBJ2-1, is DVKVTQSSRYLVKRTGEKVFLECVQDMDHENMFWYRQDPGLGLRLIYFSYDVKMKEKGDIPEGYSVSREKKERFSLILESASTNQTSMYLCASIGTGNNEQFFGPGTRLTVL.

J is TRBJ1-1 and V is TRBV7-9; TRBD1 is a possible D gene (5 bases). Germline V lookup: CDR1 SEHNR, CDR2 FQNEAQ (reference sequence). V shed 5 bases and J shed 1 base, with 20 bases lying between them. This CDR3 spans 17 amino acids. The CDR3 DNA reads as TGTGCCAGCAGCGCAAGCTTATCCCGACAGCGGAACACTGAAGCTTTCTTT. This sequence encodes CASSASLSRQRNTEAFF.

The chain has TRBV7-2 and TRBJ2-4; tentatively, D is TRBD2 (5 bases). The CDR3 totals 12 residues. Germline loops: CDR1 SGHTA, CDR2 FQGNSA. Trimming took 5 bases from V and 6 from J, leaving 8 bases between them. In DNA, the CDR3 is TGTGCCAGCAGCCCCGGGGTAAACATTCAGTACTTC. Amino acids: CASSPGVNIQYF.

This clone was found once. The V and J genes are TRBV18 and TRBJ1-6, with a tentative D call TRBD1 (5 bases). Germline V CDR1 and CDR2: KGHSH, LQKENI. V was shortened by 6 bases and J by 7 bases, with 22 bases between the two germline ends. The CDR3 runs 17 residues. CDR3 protein: CASSQYGQGTQNSPLHF. In nucleotides, the CDR3 is TGTGCCAGCTCCCAGTATGGGCAGGGAACGCAGAATTCACCCCTCCACTTT. Together with reference TRBV18 and TRBJ1-6, the CDR3 gives the full variable domain: NAGVMQNPRHLVRRRGQEARLRCSPMKGHSHVYWYRQLPEEGLKFMVYLQKENIIDESGMPKERFSAEFPKEGPSILRIQQVVRGDSAAYFCASSQYGQGTQNSPLHFGNGTRLTVT.

J is TRBJ1-6 and V is TRBV7-9, with 8 nucleotides matching TRBD1. This CDR3 has 15 residues. With 5 bases clipped from V and 6 bases from J, the junction kept 6 bases outside the gene matches. The V gene's germline CDR1 is SEHNR and CDR2 FQNEAQ (reference sequence). The CDR3 DNA sequence: TGTGCCAGCAGCCCCGGGACAGGCGGTAATTCACCCCTCCACTTT. The encoded protein is CASSPGTGGNSPLHF. Supplemented by reference TRBV7-9 and TRBJ1-6, the full variable domain reads DTGVSQNPRHKITKRGQNVTFRCDPISEHNRLYWYRQTLGQGPEFLTYFQNEAQLEKSRLLSDRFSAERPKGSFSTLEIQRTEQGDSAMYLCASSPGTGGNSPLHFGNGTRLTVT.

V is TRBV10-3 and J is TRBJ1-2; 9 bases fit TRBD1. CDR3 length equals 14 residues. CDR1 is ENHRY and CDR2 is SYGVKD in the germline V gene. Trimming cost V 7 bases and J 2 bases; bases outside gene matches: 5. The DNA of the CDR3 is TGTGCCATCACTGGGGACAGGGTCAACTATGGCTACACCTTC. Translated, it gives CAITGDRVNYGYTF.

This chain joins TRBV6-5 and TRBJ1-5; 7 positions agree with TRBD1. There are 14 residues in the CDR3. In germline, CDR1 is MNHEY, CDR2 SVGAGI. With 6 bases clipped from V and 3 bases from J, the junction kept 5 bases outside the gene matches. CDR3 loop: CASSGGQPNQPQHF. In DNA, the CDR3 is TGTGCCAGCAGCGGGGGACAGCCCAATCAGCCCCAGCATTTT.

V gene TRBV28 combines with J gene TRBJ1-1; weak D call: TRBD1 (5 bases). Trimming removed 6 bases from V and 7 bases from J, with 18 bases in between. This CDR3 is built from 14 residues. CDR1 is MDHEN and CDR2 is SYDVKM in the germline V gene. The CDR3 protein is CASSVRPDSYEAFF. The CDR3 DNA follows: TGTGCCAGCAGCGTAAGGCCAGACAGTTATGAAGCTTTCTTT.

The chain links TRBV25-1 to TRBJ2-7; possibly TRBD2 for D (6 bases). Germline CDR1 and CDR2: MGHDK and SYGVNS. Trimming took 6 bases from V and 3 from J, leaving 12 bases between them. The CDR3 is made up of 13 amino acids. CDR3 coding DNA: TGTGCCAGCAGGTCTAGCGCGGGCTACGAGCAGTACTTC. Translation gives CASRSSAGYEQYF.

The rearrangement uses TRBV4-1 and TRBJ2-6, with TRBD1 matching over 10 bases. V shed 4 bases, J shed 2 bases, and the junction held 14 bases outside the gene matches. CDR1 and CDR2 (germline): MGHRA, YSYEKL. This CDR3 has 20 residues. CDR3 DNA sequence: TGCGCCAGCAGCCGCACCGGGACAGGGGAATTTGTAACTGGGGCCAACGTCCTGACTTTC. Protein: CASSRTGTGEFVTGANVLTF.

The chain carries TRBV2 and TRBJ1-4, with a tentative D call TRBD1 (5 bases). Trimming shortened V by 1 base and J by 11 bases, and 11 bases separated the two germline ends. Germline CDR1 and CDR2: SNHLY and FYNNEI. This CDR3 spans 13 amino acids. CDR3 sequence: CASSEDRGGKLFF. The CDR3 coding sequence is TGTGCCAGCAGTGAAGACCGCGGGGGGAAACTGTTTTTT.

This sequence joins TRBV30 and TRBJ1-2; 9 bases fit TRBD1. Germline loops: CDR1 GTSNPN, CDR2 SVGIG (reference sequence). Trimming at V came to 5 bases and at J to 5 bases, leaving 6 bases not matched to a gene. This CDR3 spans 13 amino acids. CDR3 residues: CAWASGTGYGYTF. As DNA, the CDR3 is TGTGCCTGGGCCTCCGGGACAGGGTATGGCTACACCTTC. The full variable domain, with the rest looked up from reference TRBV30 and TRBJ1-2, is SQTIHQWPATLVQPVGSPLSLECTVEGTSNPNLYWYRQAAGRGLQLLFYSVGIGQISSEVPQNLSASRPQDRQFILSSKKLLLSDSGFYLCAWASGTGYGYTFGSGTRLTVV.

The rearrangement joins TRBV5-6 to TRBJ2-1; TRBD2 is a possible D gene (5 bases). V shed 3 bases and J shed 3 bases, with 16 bases lying between them. Germline V gene sequence: CDR1 SGHDT, CDR2 YYEEEE. CDR3 length equals 16 residues. The CDR3 sequence is CASSYNTDSVYNEQFF. The CDR3 nucleotides read TGTGCCAGCAGCTATAATACGGACTCGGTCTACAATGAGCAGTTCTTC.

The chain links TRBV18 to TRBJ1-1, with 8 bases aligning to TRBD1. V shed 4 bases, J shed 4 bases, and the junction held 14 bases outside the gene matches. The germline V gene encodes CDR1 KGHSH and CDR2 LQKENI. CDR3 length: 17 amino acids. CDR3 protein: CASSRRDTGGKGTEAFF. CDR3 DNA sequence: TGTGCCAGCTCACGCCGGGACACAGGGGGGAAGGGCACTGAAGCTTTCTTT.